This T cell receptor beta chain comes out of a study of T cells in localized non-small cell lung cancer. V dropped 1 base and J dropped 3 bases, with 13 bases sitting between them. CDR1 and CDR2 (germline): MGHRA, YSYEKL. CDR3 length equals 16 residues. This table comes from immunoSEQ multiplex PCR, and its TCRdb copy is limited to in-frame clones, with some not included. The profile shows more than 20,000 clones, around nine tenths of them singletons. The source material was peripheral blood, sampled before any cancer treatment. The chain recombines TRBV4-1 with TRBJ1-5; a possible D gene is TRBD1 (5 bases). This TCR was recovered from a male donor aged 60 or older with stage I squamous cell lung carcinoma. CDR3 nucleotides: TGCGCCAGCAGCCAAGGGGAAGGGGCACCCAATCAGCCCCAGCATTTT. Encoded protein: CASSQGEGAPNQPQHF.